These 18 T cell receptor beta chains originate from one sample sequenced in a study of regulatory T cells in long-lasting Graves disease. The time point here: newly diagnosed GD, antithyroid drugs for less than 3 months. Generation of the TCR library employed RNA extracted from PBMCs. Through Arm-PCR of CDR3 regions and iRepertoire HTBI primers, TCR beta libraries were built. TCRdb analysed the multiplex PCR reads with MiXCR anew, one entry per CDR3 protein. Among about 240,000 distinct CDR3 sequences listed, 20% were seen once. Source: peripheral blood mononuclear cells (PBMCs), taken at new diagnosis, from a patient treated with antithyroid drugs. All receptors derive from a female donor with Graves disease.

The V and J genes are TRBV11-2 and TRBJ1-5; no firm D call. V lost 0 bases, J lost 2 bases, and 2 bases lay in between. The CDR3 loop spans 13 amino acids. The germline V gene has CDR1 SGHAT and CDR2 FQNNGV. The CDR3 spells CASSLERNQPQHF. Written as DNA, the CDR3 is TGTGCCAGCAGCTTAGAACGCAATCAGCCCCAGCATTTT.

This clonotype was recorded many times. The gene calls are TRBV28 and TRBJ1-5, with a possible D match to TRBD1 (6 bases). CDR1 and CDR2 from the germline V gene are MDHEN and SYDVKM. This CDR3 is 17 amino acids long. Trimming took 1 base from V and 4 from J, leaving 17 bases between them. CDR3 sequence: CASSLSPQGRKNQPQHF. The CDR3 bases are TGTGCCAGCAGTTTATCCCCTCAGGGGCGGAAAAATCAGCCCCAGCATTTT. Using reference TRBV28 and TRBJ1-5 for the parts outside the CDR3, the full variable domain is DVKVTQSSRYLVKRTGEKVFLECVQDMDHENMFWYRQDPGLGLRLIYFSYDVKMKEKGDIPEGYSVSREKKERFSLILESASTNQTSMYLCASSLSPQGRKNQPQHFGDGTRLSIL.

This clonotype was counted many times. The CDR3 protein is CSARDQVTGGTGELFF. In DNA, the CDR3 is TGCAGTGCTAGAGATCAAGTTACAGGGGGCACCGGGGAGCTGTTTTTT. This chain uses TRBV20-1 with TRBJ2-2; the match to TRBD1 covers 8 bases. In germline, CDR1 is DFQATT, CDR2 SNEGSKA (reference sequence). The CDR3 contains 16 residues. The V segment lost 0 bases and the J segment 4 bases; nucleotides outside the gene matches: 7.

This clonotype was seen at least ten times. The V gene is TRBV6-2 or TRBV6-3, the J gene TRBJ1-5; D is possibly TRBD1 (6 bases). Trimming took off 2 bases at V and 1 base at J, with 12 bases between the two ends. Germline-derived CDR1 and CDR2 are MNHEY and SVGEGT. The length of the CDR3 is 16 residues. CDR3 protein: CASSYVAGVSNQPQHF. CDR3 DNA sequence: TGTGCCAGCAGTTACGTGGCAGGGGTGAGCAATCAGCCCCAGCATTTT.

This clonotype was picked up many times. The V call is TRBV18, the J call TRBJ2-7; 9 nucleotides align to TRBD1. The V gene end was trimmed by 4 bases and the J gene end by 7 bases; junction bases not matched to a gene: 14. The CDR3 is 16 amino acids. Germline CDR1 reads KGHSH; CDR2 reads LQKENI. The CDR3 loop reads CASSLPEPDRGWEQYF. The CDR3 DNA sequence: TGTGCCAGCTCACTCCCCGAACCGGACAGGGGCTGGGAGCAGTACTTC.

The chain employs TRBV5-4 and TRBJ1-3, with TRBD1 identical over 9 bases. Unmatched junction bases numbered 5, after V lost 4 bases and J lost 9 bases. CDR1 SGHNT and CDR2 YYREEE come from the germline V gene (reference sequence). This CDR3 is 13 amino acids long. CDR3 DNA: TGTGCCAGCAGCGGGACAGGGAGTGTCACCATATATTTT. This gives the protein CASSGTGSVTIYF.

This clonotype was picked up many times. The rearrangement joins TRBV9 to TRBJ2-5; D is unclear. Trimming took off 1 base at V and 2 bases at J, with 9 bases between the two ends. Germline V gene lookup returns CDR1 SGDLS and CDR2 YYNGEE. The CDR3 extends over 14 amino acids. Written as DNA, the CDR3 is TGTGCCAGCAGCGTATCCCCGGCGCAAGAGACCCAGTACTTC. This codes for CASSVSPAQETQYF.

In its sample, this clonotype was seen a few times. The chain is built from TRBV19 and TRBJ1-2; the match to TRBD1 covers 7 bases. Germline CDR1 reads LNHDA; CDR2 reads SQIVND (reference sequence). The V segment lost 4 bases and the J segment 6 bases; nucleotides outside the gene matches: 5. The CDR3 is made up of 13 amino acids. CDR3 sequence (DNA): TGTGCCAGTAGTACGACAGGGAAGGATGGCTACACCTTC. This sequence encodes CASSTTGKDGYTF.

Only a few counts were recorded for this clonotype. This sequence joins TRBV5-6 and TRBJ1-1, with D perhaps TRBD1 (6 bases). V was cut by 4 bases and J by 4 bases, with 8 bases left in between. CDR1 is SGHDT, CDR2 YYEEEE, per germline. This CDR3 is built from 12 residues. CDR3: CASSGDITEAFF. CDR3 nucleotide sequence: TGTGCCAGCAGCGGGGACATCACTGAAGCTTTCTTT.

This clonotype was seen at least ten times. This chain joins TRBV5-1 and TRBJ2-7; either TRBD1 or TRBD2 may supply D (5 bases each). Trimming cost V 4 bases and J 6 bases, with 14 bases left between them. Germline CDR1 is SGHRS and CDR2 is YFSETQ. CDR3 length: 13 amino acids. CDR3 region: CASSTRGPPEQYF. CDR3 in DNA: TGCGCCAGCAGCACCCGGGGCCCCCCCGAGCAGTACTTC.

This clonotype occurred many times. V usage is TRBV12-3 or TRBV12-4 and J usage is TRBJ2-1; D might be TRBD2 (6 bases). Trimming pared 0 bases from V and 3 bases from J, leaving 9 bases between. The CDR3 contains 15 residues. The CDR3 DNA reads TGTGCCAGCAGTTTAGCTGACGGGAGCTACAATGAGCAGTTCTTC. It specifies CASSLADGSYNEQFF.

This clonotype was seen many times. The chain is built from TRBV12-3 or TRBV12-4 and TRBJ1-1; the D is unclear. This CDR3 is 12 amino acids long. Trimming shortened V by 6 bases and J by 1 base, and 6 bases separated the two germline ends. CDR3 bases: TGTGCCAGCAGGTCCGAGAACACTGAAGCTTTCTTT. It is translated as CASRSENTEAFF.

This clonotype was recorded at least ten times. This sequence joins TRBV7-2 and TRBJ2-7, with TRBD2 matching 11 bases. This CDR3 region has 16 residues. J was trimmed by 0 bases and V by 6 bases; bases with no gene match: 7. CDR1 is SGHTA, CDR2 FQGNSA, per germline. The CDR3 DNA sequence: TGTGCCAGCAGTCTCCTGACTAGCGGGGCCTCCTACGAGCAGTACTTC. It codes for CASSLLTSGASYEQYF.

The chain links TRBV20-1 to TRBJ2-3, with TRBD1 matching over 8 bases. After removal of 1 base from V and 2 bases from J, the junction contained 8 bases not matched to a gene. The CDR3 is made up of 16 amino acids. Germline lookup yields CDR1 DFQATT and CDR2 SNEGSKA (reference sequence). The CDR3 nucleotides read TGCAGTGCTAGAGCCCCGGGACAGGTGCTCACAGATACGCAGTATTTT. This translates into CSARAPGQVLTDTQYF.

This chain connects TRBV9 to TRBJ1-2; tentative D call: TRBD1 (5 bases). Per the germline V gene, CDR1 is SGDLS and CDR2 is YYNGEE. There are 13 residues in the CDR3. V shed 4 bases and J shed 4 bases, with 11 bases lying between them. The CDR3 sequence is CASSSGRAYGYTF. The CDR3 bases are TGTGCCAGCAGCTCTGGCAGGGCCTATGGCTACACCTTC.

This clonotype was seen at least ten times. The chain carries TRBV19 and TRBJ2-2; D is possibly TRBD1 or TRBD2 (5 bases each). The ends were cut back, 7 bases at V and 4 bases at J, with 19 bases in the middle. The CDR3 loop spans 16 amino acids. Per germline, CDR1 LNHDA and CDR2 SQIVND (reference sequence). In DNA, the CDR3 is TGTGCCAGTACGACGGAACGAGGGACCATCACCGGGGAGCTGTTTTTT. Amino acid sequence: CASTTERGTITGELFF.

This clonotype was detected ten times or more. The V gene is TRBV4-1, the J gene TRBJ2-3, with D tentatively TRBD2 (5 bases). From germline, CDR1 is MGHRA and CDR2 YSYEKL. The CDR3 is 15 amino acids. Trimming left V 0 bases short and J 4 bases short, with 11 bases between. Written as DNA, the CDR3 is TGCGCCAGCAGCCAAGAGCGGCGGACTCCAGATACGCAGTATTTT. Its protein product is CASSQERRTPDTQYF.

This clonotype was seen ten or more times. The chain has TRBV28 and TRBJ2-2; maybe TRBD2 (6 bases). V lost 8 bases, J lost 3 bases, and 13 bases lay in between. Germline V lookup: CDR1 MDHEN, CDR2 SYDVKM. This CDR3 is built from 14 residues. CDR3 coding DNA: TGTGCCAGCGGAGGGGTTGGTTACACCGGGGAGCTGTTTTTT. It encodes CASGGVGYTGELFF. Full variable domain (remainder filled in from reference TRBV28 and TRBJ2-2): DVKVTQSSRYLVKRTGEKVFLECVQDMDHENMFWYRQDPGLGLRLIYFSYDVKMKEKGDIPEGYSVSREKKERFSLILESASTNQTSMYLCASGGVGYTGELFFGEGSRLTVL.